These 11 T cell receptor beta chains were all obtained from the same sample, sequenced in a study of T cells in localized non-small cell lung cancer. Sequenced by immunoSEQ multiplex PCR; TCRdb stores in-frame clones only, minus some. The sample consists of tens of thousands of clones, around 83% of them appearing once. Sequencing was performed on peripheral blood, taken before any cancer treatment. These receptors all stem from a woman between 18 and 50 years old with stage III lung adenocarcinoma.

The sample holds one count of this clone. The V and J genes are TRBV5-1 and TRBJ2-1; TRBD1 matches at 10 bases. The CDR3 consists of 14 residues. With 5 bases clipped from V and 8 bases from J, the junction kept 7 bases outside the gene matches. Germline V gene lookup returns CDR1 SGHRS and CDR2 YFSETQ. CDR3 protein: CASSWGQGIYEQFF. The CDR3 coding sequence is TGCGCCAGCAGTTGGGGACAGGGGATTTATGAGCAGTTCTTC.

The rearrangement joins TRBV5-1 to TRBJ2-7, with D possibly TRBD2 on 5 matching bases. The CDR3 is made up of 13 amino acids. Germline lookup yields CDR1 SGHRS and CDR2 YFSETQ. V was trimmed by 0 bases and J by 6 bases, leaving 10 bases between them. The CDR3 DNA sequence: TGCGCCAGCAGCTTGGTTGGGAGAGGCGAGCAGTACTTC. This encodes CASSLVGRGEQYF.

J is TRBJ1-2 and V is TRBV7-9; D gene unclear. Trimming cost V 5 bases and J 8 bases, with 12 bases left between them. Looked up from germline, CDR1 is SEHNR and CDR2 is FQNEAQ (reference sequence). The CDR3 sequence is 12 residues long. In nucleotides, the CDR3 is TGTGCCAGCAGCCCTGCCCAAAGGGGCTACACCTTC. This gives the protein CASSPAQRGYTF.

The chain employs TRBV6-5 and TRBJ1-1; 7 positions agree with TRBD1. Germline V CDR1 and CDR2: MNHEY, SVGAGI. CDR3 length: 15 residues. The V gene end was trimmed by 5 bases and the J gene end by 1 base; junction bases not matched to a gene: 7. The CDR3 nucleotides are TGTGCCAGCAGTGCAACACAGGGGTGGAACACTGAAGCTTTCTTT. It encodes CASSATQGWNTEAFF.

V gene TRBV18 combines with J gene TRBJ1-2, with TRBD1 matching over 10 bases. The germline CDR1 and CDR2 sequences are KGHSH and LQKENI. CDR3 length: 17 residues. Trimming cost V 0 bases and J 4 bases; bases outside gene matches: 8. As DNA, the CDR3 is TGTGCCAGCTCACCACCGACAGGGGGCGAACCTAGCTATGGCTACACCTTC. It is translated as CASSPPTGGEPSYGYTF.

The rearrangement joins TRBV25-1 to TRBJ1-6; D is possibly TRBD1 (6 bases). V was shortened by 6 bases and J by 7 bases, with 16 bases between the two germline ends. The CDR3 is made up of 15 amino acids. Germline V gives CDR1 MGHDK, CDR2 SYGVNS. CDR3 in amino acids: CASSQAGGPNSPLHF. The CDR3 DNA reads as TGTGCCAGCAGCCAGGCGGGGGGGCCCAATTCACCCCTCCACTTT.

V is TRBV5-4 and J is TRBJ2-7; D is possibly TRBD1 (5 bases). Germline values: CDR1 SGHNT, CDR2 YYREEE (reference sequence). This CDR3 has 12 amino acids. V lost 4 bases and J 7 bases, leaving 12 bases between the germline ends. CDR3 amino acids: CASSAQGWEQYF. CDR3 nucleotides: TGTGCCAGCAGCGCGCAGGGTTGGGAGCAGTACTTC.

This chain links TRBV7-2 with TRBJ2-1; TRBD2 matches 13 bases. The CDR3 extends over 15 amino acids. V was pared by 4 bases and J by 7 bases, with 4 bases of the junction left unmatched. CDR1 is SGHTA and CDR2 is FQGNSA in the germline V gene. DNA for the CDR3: TGTGCCAGCAGCTCGGGACTAGCGGGGTGGAATGAGCAGTTCTTC. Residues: CASSSGLAGWNEQFF.

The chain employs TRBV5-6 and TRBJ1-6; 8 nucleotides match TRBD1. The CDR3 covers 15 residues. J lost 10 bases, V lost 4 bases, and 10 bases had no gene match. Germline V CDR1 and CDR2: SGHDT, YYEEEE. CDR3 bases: TGTGCCAGCAGCCAGAGACAGGGGACGAGGTCACCCCTCCACTTT. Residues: CASSQRQGTRSPLHF.

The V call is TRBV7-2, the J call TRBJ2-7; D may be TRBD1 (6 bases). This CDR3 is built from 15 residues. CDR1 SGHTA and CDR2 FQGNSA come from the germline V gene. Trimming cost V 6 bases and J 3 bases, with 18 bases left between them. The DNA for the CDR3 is TGTGCCAGCAGTACAACCCCGACAGGCCACTACGAGCAGTACTTC. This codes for CASSTTPTGHYEQYF.

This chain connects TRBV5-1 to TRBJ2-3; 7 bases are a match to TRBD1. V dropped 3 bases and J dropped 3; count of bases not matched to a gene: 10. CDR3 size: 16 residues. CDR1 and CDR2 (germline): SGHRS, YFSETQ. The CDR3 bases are TGCGCCAGCAGCTCGGGGACAGAGTGGAAAACAGATACGCAGTATTTT. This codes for CASSSGTEWKTDTQYF.